The 12 T cell receptor beta chains presented below share a single source sample, sequenced in a study of OX40 agonist ivuxolimab in advanced cancers. Assay used: immunoSEQ multiplex PCR; TCRdb lists only in-frame clones, some missing. The sample has 43,000 or so clones; about 87% are singletons. The source material was CD4+ or CD8+ T cells sorted from blood, sampled in a trial of the OX40 agonist ivuxolimab. Source of these receptors: an adult with an advanced solid tumor such as melanoma, head and neck, liver or kidney cancer.

The CDR3 DNA reads as TGTGCCACCAGCCGCAAAAGACCCCCTCGGGGCTTGAACACTGAAGCTTTCTTT. This translates into CATSRKRPPRGLNTEAFF. The J gene is TRBJ1-1, the V gene TRBV15, with a weak D call TRBD1 (5 bases). Trimming took off 5 bases at V and 0 bases at J, with 22 bases between the two ends. The CDR3 loop spans 18 amino acids. From germline, CDR1 is LNHNV and CDR2 YYDKDF (reference sequence).

CDR3 loop: CASSLPWAPGEQYF. For the CDR3, the DNA is TGTGCCAGCAGTTTACCTTGGGCGCCGGGCGAGCAGTACTTC. The chain joins TRBV28 to TRBJ2-7; the D is unclear. V was cut by 2 bases and J by 6 bases, with 14 bases left in between. CDR1 and CDR2 (germline): MDHEN, SYDVKM. The CDR3 is 14 residues long.

The CDR3 nucleotides read TGTGCCAGCAGAAATGGAGTGTGGGACACCGGGGAGCTGTTTTTT. As protein: CASRNGVWDTGELFF. This chain uses TRBV6-5 with TRBJ2-2; D is ambiguous. Trimming pared 6 bases from V and 3 bases from J, leaving 14 bases between. This CDR3 contains 15 residues. CDR1 is MNHEY and CDR2 is SVGAGI in the germline V gene.

The chain employs TRBV7-9 and TRBJ2-2; unclear D gene. Trimming took off 0 bases at V and 6 bases at J, with 5 bases between the two ends. Germline values: CDR1 SEHNR, CDR2 FQNEAQ (reference sequence). This CDR3 has 13 amino acids. CDR3 sequence (DNA): TGTGCCAGCAGCTTAGCTGGGCCCGGGGAGCTGTTTTTT. Encoded protein: CASSLAGPGELFF. The complete variable domain, with remaining parts taken from reference TRBV7-9 and TRBJ2-2, reads DTGVSQNPRHKITKRGQNVTFRCDPISEHNRLYWYRQTLGQGPEFLTYFQNEAQLEKSRLLSDRFSAERPKGSFSTLEIQRTEQGDSAMYLCASSLAGPGELFFGEGSRLTVL.

This chain uses TRBV27 with TRBJ2-1; D tentatively reads TRBD1 or TRBD2 (5 bases each). The V gene lost 3 bases and the J gene lost 6 bases, with 9 bases spanning the gap. This CDR3 has 13 residues. The germline V gene encodes CDR1 MNHEY and CDR2 SMNVEV (reference sequence). CDR3 loop: CASSFGGTNEQFF. The CDR3 nucleotides are TGTGCCAGCAGTTTCGGTGGGACCAATGAGCAGTTCTTC.

The V gene is TRBV15, the J gene TRBJ2-5; D may be TRBD1 or TRBD2 (5 bases each). CDR3 length: 15 residues. Trimming removed 0 bases from V and 5 bases from J, with 13 bases in between. The V gene's germline CDR1 is LNHNV and CDR2 YYDKDF (reference sequence). CDR3 coding DNA: TGTGCCACCAGCAGAGATCGGGGCTCCCAGGAGACCCAGTACTTC. Translation gives CATSRDRGSQETQYF.

A few counts support this clone. The chain recombines TRBV5-6 with TRBJ2-7, with 7 positions matching TRBD1. With 0 bases clipped from V and 6 bases from J, the junction kept 0 bases outside the gene matches. CDR1 SGHDT and CDR2 YYEEEE come from the germline V gene. CDR3 length equals 12 residues. CDR3 residues: CASSLEGAEQYF. The CDR3 nucleotides are TGTGCCAGCAGCTTGGAGGGGGCCGAGCAGTACTTC.

The gene calls are TRBV11-2 and TRBJ1-2; 7 bases are shared with TRBD1. The CDR3 runs to 16 residues. V trimming: 5 bases; J trimming: 6 bases; junction bases outside the gene matches: 15. The germline V gene encodes CDR1 SGHAT and CDR2 FQNNGV. CDR3 region: CASSLGGTTGQNGYTF. The CDR3 coding sequence is TGTGCCAGCAGCCTAGGGGGCACGACAGGGCAGAATGGCTACACCTTC.

This clone was picked up one time. The chain links TRBV28 to TRBJ2-4; D is unresolved. The CDR3 spans 11 residues. Trimming cost V 1 base and J 6 bases, with 1 base left between them. The V gene's germline CDR1 is MDHEN and CDR2 SYDVKM. CDR3 in DNA: TGTGCCAGCAGTTTATCAAACATTCAGTACTTC. This sequence encodes CASSLSNIQYF. The full variable domain, its missing parts supplied by reference TRBV28 and TRBJ2-4, is DVKVTQSSRYLVKRTGEKVFLECVQDMDHENMFWYRQDPGLGLRLIYFSYDVKMKEKGDIPEGYSVSREKKERFSLILESASTNQTSMYLCASSLSNIQYFGAGTRLSVL.

The chain is built from TRBV23-1 and TRBJ2-3, with D perhaps assigned TRBD1 or TRBD2 (5 bases each). TRBV23-1 belongs to the ORF category, with a function that is uncertain. The CDR3 is 15 amino acids. V lost 2 bases and J lost 2, with 11 bases in between. The CDR3 DNA follows: TGCGCCAGCAGTCAACCCGGGGCAACCACAGATACGCAGTATTTT. Translated: CASSQPGATTDTQYF.

The chain recombines TRBV19 with TRBJ2-5; 7 bases align to TRBD2. V lost 4 bases, J lost 4 bases, and 3 bases stayed unmatched. This CDR3 contains 13 residues. Germline V lookup: CDR1 LNHDA, CDR2 SQIVND (reference sequence). This CDR3 is CASSNRGGETQYF. In nucleotides, the CDR3 is TGTGCCAGTAGTAATCGCGGGGGAGAGACCCAGTACTTC.

CDR3 in DNA: TGTGCCAGCAGCGATTTACCGGGACAGGGGAACACTGAAGCTTTCTTT. Its protein product is CASSDLPGQGNTEAFF. The gene calls are TRBV2 and TRBJ1-1, with TRBD1 matching 9 bases. Germline values: CDR1 SNHLY, CDR2 FYNNEI. The CDR3 spans 16 residues. V dropped 6 bases and J dropped 1; count of bases not matched to a gene: 9.